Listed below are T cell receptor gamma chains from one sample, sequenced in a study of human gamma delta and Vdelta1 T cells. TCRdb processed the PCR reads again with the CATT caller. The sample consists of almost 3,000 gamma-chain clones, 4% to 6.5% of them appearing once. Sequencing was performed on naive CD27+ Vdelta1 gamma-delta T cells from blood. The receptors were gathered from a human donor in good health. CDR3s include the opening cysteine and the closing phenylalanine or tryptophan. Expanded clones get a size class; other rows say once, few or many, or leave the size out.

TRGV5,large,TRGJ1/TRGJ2,CATWDRPGRYKKLF,TGTGCCACCTGGGACAGGCCGGGGAGGTATAAGAAACTCTTT
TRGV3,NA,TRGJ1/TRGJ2,CATWDRPAFKNYYKKLF,TGTGCCACCTGGGACAGGCCCGCTTTCAAGAATTATTATAAGAAACTCTTT
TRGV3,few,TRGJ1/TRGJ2,CATWDRRLDYKKLF,TGTGCCACCTGGGACAGGCGTTTGGATTATAAGAAACTCTTT
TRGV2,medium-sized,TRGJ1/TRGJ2,CATWDERYYKKLF,TGTGCCACCTGGGACGAGCGTTATTATAAGAAACTCTTT
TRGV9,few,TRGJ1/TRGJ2,CALWVYYKKLF,TGTGCCTTGTGGGTTTATTATAAGAAACTCTTT
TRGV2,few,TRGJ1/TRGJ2,CATWDGVKKLF,TGTGCCACCTGGGACGGGGTTAAGAAACTATTT
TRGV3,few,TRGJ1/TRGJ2,CATWDRLYGKLF,TGTGCCACCTGGGACAGGCTTTATGGGAAACTCTTT
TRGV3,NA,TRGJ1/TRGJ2,CATWDRRRKKLF,TGTGCCACCTGGGACAGGCGAAGGAAGAAACTCTTT
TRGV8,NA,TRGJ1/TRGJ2,CATWDGNKKLF,TGTGCCACCTGGGATGGGAATAAGAAACTCTTT
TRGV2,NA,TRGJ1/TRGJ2,CATWDGPYNYYKKLF,TGTGCCACCTGGGACGGGCCTTATAATTATTATAAGAAACTCTTT
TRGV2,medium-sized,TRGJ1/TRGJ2,CATWDGRKKLF,TGTGCCACCTGGGACGGGCGAAAGAAACTCTTT
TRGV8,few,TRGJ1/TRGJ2,CATWDRTLNSDYYKKLF,TGTGCCACCTGGGATAGGACCCTGAATTCGGATTATTATAAGAAACTATTT
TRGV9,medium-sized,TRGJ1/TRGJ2,CALWEGLGYKKLF,TGTGCCTTGTGGGAGGGATTGGGTTATAAGAAACTCTTT
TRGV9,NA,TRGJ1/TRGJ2,CALGAKYYKKLF,TGTGCCTTGGGGGCTAAGTATTATAAGAAACTCTTT
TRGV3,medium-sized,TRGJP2,CATWDRRRSGSDWIKTF,TGTGCCACCTGGGACAGACGCCGATCAGGTAGTGATTGGATCAAGACGTTT
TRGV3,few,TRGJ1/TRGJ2,CATWDRRGGRYKKLF,TGTGCCACCTGGGACAGGCGGGGTGGAAGGTATAAGAAACTCTTT
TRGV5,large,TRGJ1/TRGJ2,CATWGTYYKKLF,TGTGCCACCTGGGGAACGTATTATAAGAAACTCTTT
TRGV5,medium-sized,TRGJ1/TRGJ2,CATWDRLRYKKLF,TGTGCCACCTGGGACAGGCTCAGGTATAAGAAACTCTTT
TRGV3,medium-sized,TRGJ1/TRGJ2,CATWDRPAYKNYYKKLF,TGTGCCACCTGGGACAGGCCCGCTTACAAGAATTATTATAAGAAACTCTTT
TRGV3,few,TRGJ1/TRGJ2,CATWDRLQNYKKLF,TGTGCCACCTGGGACAGGCTCCAGAATTATAAGAAACTCTTT
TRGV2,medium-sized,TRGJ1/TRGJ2,CATWDGPSKGYKKLF,TGTGCCACCTGGGACGGGCCTTCTAAAGGATATAAGAAACTCTTT
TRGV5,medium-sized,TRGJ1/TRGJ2,CATWDPSVYKKLF,TGTGCCACCTGGGACCCGTCAGTTTATAAGAAACTCTTT
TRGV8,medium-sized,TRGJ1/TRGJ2,CATWDRGHYKKLF,TGTGCCACCTGGGATCGCGGCCATTATAAGAAACTCTTT
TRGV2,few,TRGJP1,CATWDGLYGYTTGWFKIF,TGTGCCACCTGGGACGGGCTTTATGGCTATACCACTGGTTGGTTCAAGATATTT
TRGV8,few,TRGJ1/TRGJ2,CATWEGVPASNYYKKLF,TGTGCCACCTGGGAAGGGGTACCTGCCTCGAATTATTATAAGAAACTCTTT
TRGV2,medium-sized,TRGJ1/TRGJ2,CATWDGPGRKLF,TGTGCCACCTGGGACGGGCCGGGCAGGAAACTCTTT
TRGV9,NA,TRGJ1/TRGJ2,CALWEPALYYKKLF,TGTGCCTTGTGGGAGCCAGCCCTGTATTATAAGAAGCTCTTT
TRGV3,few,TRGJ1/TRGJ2,CATWDRTTSYYKKLF,TGTGCCACCTGGGACAGGACGACTAGTTATTATAAGAAACTCTTT
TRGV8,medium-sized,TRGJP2,CATWVDWIKTF,TGTGCCACCTGGGTTGATTGGATCAAGACGTTT
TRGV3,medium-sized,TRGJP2,CATWALGSDWIKTF,TGTGCCACCTGGGCCCTCGGCAGTGATTGGATCAAGACGTTT
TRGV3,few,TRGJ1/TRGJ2,CATWDRLRYKKLF,TGTGCCACCTGGGACAGGCTTCGATATAAGAAACTCTTT
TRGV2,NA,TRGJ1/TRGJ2,CATWDGRYYKKIF,TGTGCCACCTGGGACGGGCGTTATTATAAGAAAATATTT
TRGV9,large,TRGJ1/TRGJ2,CALWEVEGGYKKLF,TGTGCCTTGTGGGAGGTGGAGGGAGGATATAAGAAACTCTTT
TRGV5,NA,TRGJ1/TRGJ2,CATWDNLYYKKLF,TGTGCCACCTGGGACAACCTATATTATAAGAAACTCTTT
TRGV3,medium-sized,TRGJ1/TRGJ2,CATWDRRSQYYKKLF,TGTGCCACCTGGGACAGGCGGTCTCAATATTATAAGAAACTCTTT
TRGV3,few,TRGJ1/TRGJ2,CATWAPWERKKLF,TGTGCCACCTGGGCCCCCTGGGAAAGGAAGAAACTCTTT
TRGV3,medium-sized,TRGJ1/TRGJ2,CATWDRPRKYKKLF,TGTGCCACCTGGGACAGGCCAAGGAAGTATAAGAAACTCTTT
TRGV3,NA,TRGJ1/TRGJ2,CATFDMLRRKKLF,TGTGCCACCTTTGACATGCTTAGAAGAAAGAAACTCTTT
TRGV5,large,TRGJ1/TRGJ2,CATWDRRVSYKKLF,TGTGCCACCTGGGACAGGCGCGTCTCTTATAAGAAACTCTTT
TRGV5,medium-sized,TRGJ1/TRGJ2,CATWDRHYYKKLF,TGTGCCACCTGGGACCGTCATTATTATAAGAAACTCTTT
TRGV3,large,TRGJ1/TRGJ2,CATWDRWRLKKLF,TGTGCCACCTGGGACAGATGGCGGTTAAAGAAACTCTTT
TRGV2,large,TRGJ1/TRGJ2,CATWDGPSYKKLF,TGTGCCACCTGGGACGGGCCCTCTTATAAGAAACTCTTT
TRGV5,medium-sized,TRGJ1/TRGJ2,CATWDSNYYKKLF,TGTGCCACCTGGGACTCGAATTATTATAAGAAACTCTTT
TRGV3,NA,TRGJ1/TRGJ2,CATWDRPIYKKLF,TGTGCCACCTGGGACAGGCCGATTTATAAGAAACTCTTT
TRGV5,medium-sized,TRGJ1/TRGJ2,CATWDRLKDKKLF,TGTGCCACCTGGGACAGGCTCAAAGATAAGAAACTCTTT